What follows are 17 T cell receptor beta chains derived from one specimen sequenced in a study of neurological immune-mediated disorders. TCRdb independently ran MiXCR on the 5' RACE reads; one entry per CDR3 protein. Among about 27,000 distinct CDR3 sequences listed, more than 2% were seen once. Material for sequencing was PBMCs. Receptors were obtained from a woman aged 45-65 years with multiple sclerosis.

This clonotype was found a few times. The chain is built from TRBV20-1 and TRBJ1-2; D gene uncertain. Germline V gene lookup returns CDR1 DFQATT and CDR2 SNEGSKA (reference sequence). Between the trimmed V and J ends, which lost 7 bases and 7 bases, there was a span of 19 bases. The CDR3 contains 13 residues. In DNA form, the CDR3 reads TGCAGTGTCCAACCGACCCTTGTTAGTGGCTACACCTTC. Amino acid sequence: CSVQPTLVSGYTF.

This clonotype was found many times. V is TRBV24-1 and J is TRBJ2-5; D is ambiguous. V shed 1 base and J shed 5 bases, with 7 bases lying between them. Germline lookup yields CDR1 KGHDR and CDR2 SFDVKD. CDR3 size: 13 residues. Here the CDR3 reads CATSDFPKETQYF. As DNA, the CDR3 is TGTGCCACCAGTGATTTCCCCAAGGAGACCCAGTACTTC.

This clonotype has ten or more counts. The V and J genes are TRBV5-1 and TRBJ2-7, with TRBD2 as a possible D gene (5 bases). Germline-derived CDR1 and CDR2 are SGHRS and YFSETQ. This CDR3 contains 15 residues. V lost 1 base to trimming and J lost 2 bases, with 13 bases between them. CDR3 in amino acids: CASSLSGIKAYEQYF. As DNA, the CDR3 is TGCGCCAGCAGCTTGAGCGGTATCAAAGCCTACGAGCAGTACTTC.

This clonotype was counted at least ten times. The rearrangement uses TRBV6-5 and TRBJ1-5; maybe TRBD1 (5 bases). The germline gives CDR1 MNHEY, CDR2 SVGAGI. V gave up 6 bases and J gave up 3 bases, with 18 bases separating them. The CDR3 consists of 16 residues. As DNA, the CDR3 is TGTGCCAGCAGCCCCTCGGGGGTTATGGACAATCAGCCCCAGCATTTT. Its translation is CASSPSGVMDNQPQHF.

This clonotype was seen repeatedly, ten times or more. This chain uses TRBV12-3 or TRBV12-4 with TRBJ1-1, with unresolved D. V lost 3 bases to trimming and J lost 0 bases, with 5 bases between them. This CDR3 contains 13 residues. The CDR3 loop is CASSLDLNTEAFF. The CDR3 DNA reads TGTGCCAGCAGTTTGGACCTGAACACTGAAGCTTTCTTT.

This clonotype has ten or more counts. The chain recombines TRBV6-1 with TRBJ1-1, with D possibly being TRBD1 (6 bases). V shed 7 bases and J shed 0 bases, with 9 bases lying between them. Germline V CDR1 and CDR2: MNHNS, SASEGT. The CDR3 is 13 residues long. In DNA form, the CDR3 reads TGTGCCAGCACGGACAGCTTGAACACTGAAGCTTTCTTT. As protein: CASTDSLNTEAFF.

CDR3 protein: CSVEQGGGTEAFF. CDR3 nucleotide sequence: TGCAGCGTTGAACAGGGAGGTGGGACTGAAGCTTTCTTT. The chain links TRBV29-1 to TRBJ1-1, with D maybe TRBD1 (5 bases). The CDR3 consists of 13 residues. V was trimmed by 2 bases and J by 5 bases, leaving 12 bases between them. From germline, CDR1 is SQVTM and CDR2 ANQGSEA.

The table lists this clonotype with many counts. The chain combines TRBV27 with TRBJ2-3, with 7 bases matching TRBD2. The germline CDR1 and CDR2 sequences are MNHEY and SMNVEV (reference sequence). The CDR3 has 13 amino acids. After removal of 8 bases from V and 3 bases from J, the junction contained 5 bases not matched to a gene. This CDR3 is CASSRLATDTQYF. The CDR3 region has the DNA TGTGCCAGCTCTCGACTAGCTACAGATACGCAGTATTTT.

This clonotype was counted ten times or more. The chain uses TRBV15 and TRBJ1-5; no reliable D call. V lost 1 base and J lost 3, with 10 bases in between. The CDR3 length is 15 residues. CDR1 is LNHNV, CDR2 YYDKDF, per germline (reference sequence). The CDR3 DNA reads TGTGCCACCAGCAGAGCAGGAAATCACAATCAGCCCCAGCATTTT. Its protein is CATSRAGNHNQPQHF.

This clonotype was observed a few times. CDR3 loop: CASSLGLGTGGNTIYF. The CDR3 bases are TGTGCCAGCAGCTTAGGACTCGGGACGGGAGGAAACACCATATATTTT. The chain joins TRBV7-2 to TRBJ1-3, with a weak D call TRBD1 (5 bases). CDR1 and CDR2 from the germline V gene are SGHTA and FQGNSA. Deletions cut 1 base from V and 4 bases from J, with 14 bases between. This CDR3 has 16 amino acids.

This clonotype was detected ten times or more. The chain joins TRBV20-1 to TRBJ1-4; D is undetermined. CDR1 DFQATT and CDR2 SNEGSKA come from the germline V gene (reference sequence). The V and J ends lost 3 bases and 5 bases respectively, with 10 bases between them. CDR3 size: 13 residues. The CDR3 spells CSASLRVNEKLFF. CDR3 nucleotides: TGCAGTGCTAGTTTGAGGGTAAATGAAAAACTGTTTTTT.

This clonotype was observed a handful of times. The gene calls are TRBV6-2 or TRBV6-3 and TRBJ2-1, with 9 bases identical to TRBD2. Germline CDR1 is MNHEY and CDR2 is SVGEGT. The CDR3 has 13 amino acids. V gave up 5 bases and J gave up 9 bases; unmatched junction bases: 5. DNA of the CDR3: TGTGCCAGCAGTAGCGGGAGGTTTATTGAGCAGTTCTTC. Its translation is CASSSGRFIEQFF.

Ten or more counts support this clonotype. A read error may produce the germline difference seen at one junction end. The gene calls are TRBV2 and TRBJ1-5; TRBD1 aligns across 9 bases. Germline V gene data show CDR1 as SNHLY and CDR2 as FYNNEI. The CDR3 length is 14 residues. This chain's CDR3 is CASKDRGGNQPQNF. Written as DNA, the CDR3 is TGTGCCAGCAAGGACAGGGGTGGCAATCAGCCCCAGAATTTT.

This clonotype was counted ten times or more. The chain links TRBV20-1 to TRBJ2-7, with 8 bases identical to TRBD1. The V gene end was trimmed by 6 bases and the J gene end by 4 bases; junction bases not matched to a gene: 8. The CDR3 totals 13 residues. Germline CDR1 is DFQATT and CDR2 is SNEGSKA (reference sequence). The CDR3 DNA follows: TGCAGTGCCTCGAGGGGACAGGTTTACGAGCAGTACTTC. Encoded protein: CSASRGQVYEQYF.

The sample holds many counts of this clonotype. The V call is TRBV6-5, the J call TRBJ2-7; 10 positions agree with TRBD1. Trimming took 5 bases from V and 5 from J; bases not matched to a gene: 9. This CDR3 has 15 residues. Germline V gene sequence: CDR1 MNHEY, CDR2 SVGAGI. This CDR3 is CASSTPGQGRNEQYF. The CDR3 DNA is TGTGCCAGCAGTACTCCGGGACAGGGGAGGAACGAGCAGTACTTC.

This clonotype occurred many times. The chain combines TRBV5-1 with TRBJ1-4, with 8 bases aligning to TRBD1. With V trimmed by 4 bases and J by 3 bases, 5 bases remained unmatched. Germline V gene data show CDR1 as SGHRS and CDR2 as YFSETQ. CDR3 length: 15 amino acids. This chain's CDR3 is CASSNDRGSNEKLFF. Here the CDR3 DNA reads TGCGCCAGCAGCAACGACAGGGGCTCTAATGAAAAACTGTTTTTT.

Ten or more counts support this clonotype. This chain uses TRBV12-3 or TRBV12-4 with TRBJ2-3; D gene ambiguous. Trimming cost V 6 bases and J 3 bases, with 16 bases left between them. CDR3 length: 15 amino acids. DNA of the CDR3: TGTGCCAGCAGCCCCAGCCTGATGGCGACAGATACGCAGTATTTT. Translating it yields CASSPSLMATDTQYF.